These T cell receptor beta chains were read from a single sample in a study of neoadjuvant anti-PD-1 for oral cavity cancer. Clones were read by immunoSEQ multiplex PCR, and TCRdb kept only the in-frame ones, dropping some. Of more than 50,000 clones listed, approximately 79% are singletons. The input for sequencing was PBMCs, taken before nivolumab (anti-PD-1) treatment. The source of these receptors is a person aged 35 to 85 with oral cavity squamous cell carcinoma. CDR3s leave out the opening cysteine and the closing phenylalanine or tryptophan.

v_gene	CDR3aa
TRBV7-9	ATETGGNYGYT
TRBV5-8	ASSLGGQYQPQH
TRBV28	ASSLLPSYEQY
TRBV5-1	ASSLSSPGGGYT
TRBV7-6	ASSFQFQETQY
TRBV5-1	ASSPGTSGSRYEQY
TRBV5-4	ASSPSAGGSYEQY
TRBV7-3	ASSSTAGQAAEAF
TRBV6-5	ASSLGQGDQPQH
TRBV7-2	ASTLEADSSYEQY
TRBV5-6	ASSLGRGDTQY
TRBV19	ASSSWSGETQY
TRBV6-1	ASSEQALGGNTIY
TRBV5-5	ASSPGQSYNEQF
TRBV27	ASSIGGLGNQPQH
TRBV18	ASSPRQGDGNQPQH
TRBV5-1	ASSSARENTEAF
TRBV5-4	ASSSPGTSGNTIY
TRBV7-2	ASSFITAQETQY
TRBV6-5	ASSGRPQETQY
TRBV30	AYQTSGRVETQY
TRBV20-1	SAGLGYGYT
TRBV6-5	ASSYSGDQGKYGYT
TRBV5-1	ASSLLSGGINEQF
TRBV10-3	AISESRAEQY
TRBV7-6	ASSNLRGGPQAYEQY
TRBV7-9	ASSNRQTTNEKLF
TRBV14	ASSQDQGLGGYT
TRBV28	ASSWVTGINEKLF
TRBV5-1	ASSLGGQNEKLF
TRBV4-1	ASSLLGTEAF
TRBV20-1	SALRGQVLL
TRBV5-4	ASSSWDYTGELF
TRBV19	ASSIGGRAFYEQF
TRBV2	ASTPSGANRQETQY
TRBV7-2	ASSSLPGGGLGDTQY
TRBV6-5	ASSYGGPGNGYT
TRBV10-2	ASSEPGGVSGNTIY
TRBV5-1	ASSLGQMSSYNSPLH
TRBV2	ASSQESLNYGYT
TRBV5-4	ASSPLAGPGELF
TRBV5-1	ASSLTRTGARIVSGANVLT